This T cell receptor (beta chain) appears in the sequencing data of a study of CD8+ T cells in alopecia areata (dated by TCRdb to 2016 to 2019). About the study as a whole: In both human patients and the C3H/HeJ mouse model, the study applied high-throughput TCRbeta sequencing to look at T cell clonal expansion in alopecia areata. On the human side, TCRbeta sequencing was run on scalp tissue and on sorted CD4+ and CD8+ peripheral blood T cells from healthy controls and from alopecia areata patients with either patchy or totalis/universalis disease. Clonality in the scalp was compared among normal scalp (n=4), patchy alopecia areata scalp (n=8), and alopecia totalis/universalis scalp (n=8). The RNA source kit depended on sample type: the PAXgene miRNA kit for fixed scalp, the miRNeasy kit for PBMCs, and the RNeasy kit for mouse skin. TCRbeta CDR3 regions were amplified by immunoSEQ multiplex PCR with 35 Vbeta forward and 13 Jbeta reverse primers.

Here is what the overall study found, with its caveats: Compared with mice, TCR sequences shared between patients were less clear, possibly partly because of HLA diversity across the patient population. Unlike mouse skin, where gammadelta T cells dominate, normal human skin contains resident alphabeta T cells that get sequenced too, which complicates analysis of the scalp TCR repertoire. Compared with normal scalp, lesional scalp, particularly in alopecia totalis/universalis, had higher clonality and more expanded CD8+ clones, which suggests antigenic drive.

V is reduced by 0 bases and J by 4 bases, leaving a spacing of 22 bases between them. The CDR3 covers 18 residues, taking in both the cysteine and the phenylalanine. Only the CDR3 DNA stays, 54 bases, in frame from base 1. The germline V gene yields SGDLS for CDR1 and YYNGEE for CDR2. Details on this clone: It has no known antigen specificity. Base qualities are not recorded, but no much larger clone differs from it by a single base.

Peripheral blood and lesional scalp punch biopsies were obtained from patients with alopecia areata. PBMCs were isolated by density centrifugation and stained for CD3, CD4 and CD8, and CD4+ and CD8+ T cells were sorted on a FACSAria. As part of a multicenter biomarker study, untreated alopecia areata patients were recruited. For five biomarker-study patients, blood CD8+ T cells were further sorted into NKG2D-low and NKG2D-high fractions. Library generation was performed with the immunoSEQ multiplex PCR assay. For TCR sequencing, RNA was extracted from every sample and reverse transcribed into cDNA to serve as template. SuperScript III was used to make first-strand cDNA, primed with a 2:1 mix of oligo-dT and random hexamers. Amplification bias was assessed with a synthetic immune receptor repertoire, and residual bias was removed computationally. Concerning the study's data processing: Raw reads were preprocessed to remove errors, and CDR3 was defined according to IMGT conventions as the region from the conserved cysteine to phenylalanine. To get clonality, Shannon entropy was normalized by log2 of the number of productive unique TCRs and the result was subtracted from 1. CD4 or CD8 identity of scalp clones was inferred by cross-referencing scalp TCRbeta sequences with sorted blood CD4 and CD8 repertoires. TCRdb took over this immuneACCESS table, retaining in-frame rearrangements with V and J assigned. Such tables are incomplete; in checked studies, under half of the missing clones stem from an unresolved V gene, and the remainder is unexplained. The DNA gave D and trimming, while V, J and clone size come from that table. Here the sample has roughly 25,000 clones; about 50% occur a single time. Jointly, the top ten make up roughly 31% of the sample.

What was sequenced was NKG2D-high CD8+ T cells sorted from blood. What the cell subset or site label conveys for this sample: sorted CD8+ NKG2D-high blood T cells. This receptor was taken from a human donor with alopecia areata. In this chain, TRBV9 is recombined with TRBJ1-1; the D segment could be TRBD1, given 5 matching bases. The DNA sequence is given as TGTGCCAGCAGCGTAGTGGGCAGGGTAAGGGTCGCGAGCACTGAAGCTTTCTTT. Translated, this is CASSVVGRVRVASTEAFF.